This T cell receptor (beta chain) was identified in a study of blood T cell repertoires in COVID-19. Study details: The United States, Italy and Spain were the sources of the acute and convalescent COVID-19 samples. T cells, B-cell-depleted T cells, or PBMCs provided the cDNA or gDNA that served as material.

Seattle researchers signed up patients amid active infection and tracked them longitudinally. Germline CDR1 and CDR2: SGHNT and YYREEE (reference sequence). V was cut by 6 bases and J by 0 bases, with 13 bases left in between. CDR3 length: 16 residues. Original handling: Amplification with reference gene primers provided the estimates of nucleated cell counts. Only in-frame clones appear in the TCRdb table, and some are missing; sequencing was by immunoSEQ multiplex PCR. D and trimming come from the DNA, and the V and J calls and clone size come from that table. The table shows around 360,000 clones, with over 75% occurring only once.

Sequencing was carried out using peripheral blood. The genes are TRBV5-4 and TRBJ2-6, with D perhaps TRBD1 (5 bases). The clonotype was recovered from a woman aged 30 to 39 with COVID-19, enrolled during active disease. CDR3 amino acids: CASINRQSSGANVLTF. Here the CDR3 DNA reads TGTGCCAGCATAAACCGACAGAGCTCTGGGGCCAACGTCCTGACTTTC. Combining the CDR3 with reference TRBV5-4 and TRBJ2-6 gives the whole variable domain ETGVTQSPTHLIKTRGQQVTLRCSSQSGHNTVSWYQQALGQGPQFIFQYYREEENGRGNFPPRFSGLQFPNYSSELNVNALELDDSALYLCASINRQSSGANVLTFGAGSRLTVL.